Shown below are 26 T cell receptor beta chains from a single sample sequenced in a study of blood T cell repertoires in COVID-19. Profiling relied on immunoSEQ multiplex PCR, and the TCRdb table lists in-frame clones only, not all of them. The profile shows under 500,000 clones, approximately 90% of them singletons. Sequenced sample: peripheral blood. The source is a woman in her twenties or thirties with acute or convalescent COVID-19.

The chain employs TRBV3-1 (or the pseudogene TRBV3-2) and TRBJ1-1; a weak D match, TRBD1 (6 bases). Trimming took 5 bases from V and 4 from J, leaving 11 bases between them. Germline V gene lookup returns CDR1 LGHDT and CDR2 YNNKEL (reference sequence). The CDR3 spans 13 residues. The CDR3 bases are TGTGCCAGCAGCTCTGAACAGGGCACTGAAGCTTTCTTT. Amino acid sequence: CASSSEQGTEAFF.

Comments on this clone: The sample holds other DNA sequences that translate to the same CDR3. The CDR3 nucleotides read TGCGCCAGCAGCGGTGGGACTGGCACCTACGAGCAGTACTTC. This codes for CASSGGTGTYEQYF. The chain employs TRBV5-1 and TRBJ2-7; weak D call: TRBD2 (6 bases). Looked up from germline, CDR1 is SGHRS and CDR2 is YFSETQ. This CDR3 comprises 14 residues. V gave up 4 bases and J gave up 2 bases, with 13 bases separating them. Variable domain in full (rest from reference TRBV5-1 and TRBJ2-7): KAGVTQTPRYLIKTRGQQVTLSCSPISGHRSVSWYQQTPGQGLQFLFEYFSETQRNKGNFPGRFSGRQFSNSRSEMNVSTLELGDSALYLCASSGGTGTYEQYFGPGTRLTVT.

The V and J genes are TRBV28 and TRBJ2-7; D unresolved. CDR1 is MDHEN, CDR2 SYDVKM, per germline. V lost 2 bases to trimming and J lost 7 bases, with 15 bases between them. The CDR3 loop spans 14 amino acids. The CDR3 DNA reads as TGTGCCAGCAGTTTACTGGCAGGTTCGGTAGAGCAGTACTTC. It is translated as CASSLLAGSVEQYF.

As concerns this clone: In the same sample, other DNA sequences code for this CDR3. J is TRBJ2-7 and V is TRBV19, with TRBD1 matching over 8 bases. The V gene end was trimmed by 4 bases and the J gene end by 3 bases; junction bases not matched to a gene: 5. Germline-derived CDR1 and CDR2 are LNHDA and SQIVND (reference sequence). CDR3 length: 14 amino acids. CDR3 loop: CASSTGTGSYEQYF. CDR3 DNA sequence: TGTGCCAGTAGTACCGGGACAGGTAGCTACGAGCAGTACTTC.

The V call is TRBV28, the J call TRBJ2-7; no firm D call. Trimming took 3 bases from V and 6 from J, leaving 15 bases between them. Germline lookup yields CDR1 MDHEN and CDR2 SYDVKM. The CDR3 loop spans 14 amino acids. In nucleotides, the CDR3 is TGTGCCAGCAGTTTGGGCCCAGGATTCGGCGAGCAGTACTTC. Translating it yields CASSLGPGFGEQYF.

This clone has just a few counts. The genes are TRBV7-8 and TRBJ2-7, with a possible D match to TRBD1 (6 bases). This CDR3 region has 15 residues. The V end was cut by 8 bases, the J end by 4 bases, with 21 bases between. Germline CDR1 reads SGHVS; CDR2 reads FQNEAQ. The CDR3 here is CASGNPTGALYEQYF. CDR3 in DNA: TGTGCCAGCGGAAACCCGACAGGTGCCCTGTACGAGCAGTACTTC.

The J gene is TRBJ2-1, the V gene TRBV3-1 (or the pseudogene TRBV3-2), with 8 bases matching TRBD2. The CDR3 contains 17 residues. Germline CDR1 LGHDT, CDR2 YNNKEL (reference sequence). Trimming cost V 0 bases and J 3 bases; bases outside gene matches: 7. The CDR3: CASSQDFAGGYYNEQFF. CDR3 DNA: TGTGCCAGCAGCCAAGATTTCGCGGGGGGCTACTACAATGAGCAGTTCTTC.

The rearrangement uses TRBV29-1 and TRBJ1-2; D ambiguous. The germline V gene encodes CDR1 SQVTM and CDR2 ANQGSEA. The germline V and J ends were trimmed by 3 bases and 4 bases, with 9 bases remaining between them. This CDR3 has 12 amino acids. This CDR3 is CSVDEGPYGYTF. CDR3 nucleotide sequence: TGCAGCGTTGATGAGGGTCCCTATGGCTACACCTTC.

The chain combines TRBV7-6 with TRBJ1-6; 7 bases are shared with TRBD1. Trimming removed 5 bases from V and 0 bases from J; junction bases left unmatched: 7. CDR3 length: 17 residues. The germline V gene encodes CDR1 SGHVS and CDR2 FNYEAQ. The CDR3 is CASSPRTGRSYNSPLHF. The CDR3 DNA reads TGTGCCAGCAGCCCCCGGACAGGTCGCTCCTATAATTCACCCCTCCACTTT.

This rearrangement joins TRBV7-8 to TRBJ1-1; 9 bases are shared with TRBD1. The junction had 3 bases not matched to a gene; V was cut back by 6 bases and J by 7 bases. The CDR3 totals 12 residues. Per germline, CDR1 SGHVS and CDR2 FQNEAQ. The CDR3 DNA reads as TGTGCCAGCAGACAGGGGGCACTTGAAGCTTTCTTT. It yields the protein CASRQGALEAFF.

The gene calls are TRBV7-2 and TRBJ2-3; no definite D call. This CDR3 is 13 amino acids long. Per the germline V gene, CDR1 is SGHTA and CDR2 is FQGNSA. Trimming took 5 bases from V and 2 from J, leaving 8 bases between them. Here the CDR3 reads CASSLTATDTQYF. In DNA, the CDR3 is TGTGCCAGCAGCCTTACTGCCACAGATACGCAGTATTTT.

The chain uses TRBV16 and TRBJ2-7; weak D call: TRBD2 (6 bases). Trimming removed 2 bases at V and 0 bases at J, with 8 bases between. The germline CDR1 and CDR2 sequences are KGHSY and FQNENV. CDR3 length: 14 residues. CDR3: CASSQGGNSYEQYF. In DNA form, the CDR3 reads TGTGCCAGCAGCCAAGGAGGGAACTCCTACGAGCAGTACTTC.

The V and J genes are TRBV7-9 and TRBJ1-1, with a tentative D call TRBD1 (5 bases). Germline CDR1 reads SEHNR; CDR2 reads FQNEAQ (reference sequence). This CDR3 is built from 12 residues. V was shortened by 5 bases and J by 8 bases, with 12 bases between the two germline ends. The CDR3 region is CASSRGAGEAFF. The DNA for the CDR3 is TGTGCCAGCAGCCGCGGGGCAGGAGAAGCTTTCTTT.

This sequence joins TRBV21-1 and TRBJ2-5; no DNA check was done on the table's D call, TRBD2. TRBV21-1 is labeled a pseudogene. The CDR3 length is 16 residues. The CDR3: CASSSISGYHQETQYF. CDR3 nucleotides: TGTGCCAGCAGTTCCATATCCGGGTATCACCAAGAGACCCAGTACTTC.

The rearrangement uses TRBV28 and TRBJ2-7; tentatively, D is TRBD1 (5 bases). The length of the CDR3 is 14 residues. V lost 6 bases to trimming and J lost 1 base, with 13 bases between them. Germline V gene sequence: CDR1 MDHEN, CDR2 SYDVKM. CDR3: CASRVGVMSYEQYF. CDR3 coding DNA: TGTGCCAGCAGAGTAGGGGTAATGTCCTACGAGCAGTACTTC.

The chain uses TRBV29-1 and TRBJ2-1; D is unclear. The CDR3 has 11 residues. Germline assignment: CDR1 SQVTM and CDR2 ANQGSEA. Trimming cost V 5 bases and J 4 bases, with 6 bases left between them. Here the CDR3 DNA reads TGCAGCGTTACAAGTTACAATGAGCAGTTCTTC. Residues: CSVTSYNEQFF.

V is TRBV6-5 and J is TRBJ2-7; 10 nucleotides agree with TRBD2. Germline V gene sequence: CDR1 MNHEY, CDR2 SVGAGI. The CDR3 length is 15 residues. The ends lost 5 bases at V and 4 bases at J; junction bases unmatched: 8. CDR3 DNA sequence: TGTGCCAGCAGTCCATTTAGCGGGGGGAATTACGAGCAGTACTTC. Its translation: CASSPFSGGNYEQYF.

The chain joins TRBV2 to TRBJ1-3; D is perhaps TRBD1 (6 bases). Germline CDR1 reads SNHLY; CDR2 reads FYNNEI. The V and J ends lost 0 bases and 4 bases respectively, with 10 bases between them. The CDR3 totals 15 residues. CDR3 sequence (DNA): TGTGCCAGCAGTGAAGCTTTGACAGGAGGAAACACCATATATTTT. Protein product: CASSEALTGGNTIYF.

The gene calls are TRBV28 and TRBJ2-2; 7 bases agree with TRBD1. Trimming cost V 1 base and J 0 bases; bases outside gene matches: 8. The CDR3 has 18 residues. Germline-derived CDR1 and CDR2 are MDHEN and SYDVKM. The CDR3 nucleotides are TGTGCCAGCAGTTTATTCCAAGACAGGGCTTCGAACACCGGGGAGCTGTTTTTT. It encodes CASSLFQDRASNTGELFF.

The chain links TRBV5-6 to TRBJ2-5; TRBD2 is a possible D gene (6 bases). V was shortened by 6 bases and J by 4 bases, with 13 bases between the two germline ends. The CDR3 runs to 13 residues. CDR1 is SGHDT and CDR2 is YYEEEE in the germline V gene. CDR3 protein: CASNPRGGETQYF. The DNA for the CDR3 is TGTGCCAGCAACCCCCGGGGAGGAGAGACCCAGTACTTC.

The CDR3 protein is CASSPRAGDTDTQYF. CDR3 DNA sequence: TGTGCCAGCAGCCCCCGAGCGGGGGACACAGATACGCAGTATTTT. This chain joins TRBV14 and TRBJ2-3, with 8 bases aligning to TRBD2. The CDR3 runs 15 residues. J gave up 2 bases and V 4 bases, and 5 bases lay outside the gene matches. Germline V gene sequence: CDR1 SGHDN, CDR2 FVKESK.

V gene TRBV5-1 combines with J gene TRBJ1-4, with a weak D call TRBD1 (5 bases). This CDR3 is 16 amino acids long. Germline V gene data show CDR1 as SGHRS and CDR2 as YFSETQ. The germline V and J ends were trimmed by 0 bases and 4 bases, with 13 bases remaining between them. CDR3 in amino acids: CASSLVPRDFNEKLFF. The CDR3 DNA follows: TGCGCCAGCAGCTTGGTGCCCAGGGATTTTAATGAAAAACTGTTTTTT.

The CDR3 is CASSEAGQGALGDEKLFF. CDR3 in DNA: TGTGCCAGCAGTGAAGCGGGACAGGGGGCCCTGGGAGATGAAAAACTGTTTTTT. This sequence joins TRBV6-1 and TRBJ1-4, with TRBD1 matching over 12 bases. The CDR3 consists of 18 residues. The germline V gene encodes CDR1 MNHNS and CDR2 SASEGT. With 0 bases clipped from V and 6 bases from J, the junction kept 8 bases outside the gene matches.

The CDR3 nucleotides read TGTGCCAGCAGCGTAGAAACTGGACTCACTGAAGCTTTCTTT. It is translated as CASSVETGLTEAFF. This chain uses TRBV9 with TRBJ1-1; D is undetermined. Trimming removed 0 bases at V and 4 bases at J, with 10 bases between. CDR1 is SGDLS, CDR2 YYNGEE, per germline. The CDR3 sequence is 14 residues long.

The chain employs TRBV19 and TRBJ2-7, with 11 bases identical to TRBD2. The CDR3 has 17 residues. V gave up 5 bases and J gave up 6 bases; unmatched junction bases: 15. CDR1 and CDR2 from the germline V gene are LNHDA and SQIVND (reference sequence). The CDR3 DNA sequence: TGTGCCAGTAGTTCCCAAAACTATAGCGGGGGGGCGGGCGAGCAGTACTTC. As protein: CASSSQNYSGGAGEQYF.

This sequence joins TRBV18 and TRBJ1-6, with a tentative D call TRBD1 (5 bases). V was pared by 3 bases and J by 7 bases, with 16 bases between. Germline V gene data show CDR1 as KGHSH and CDR2 as LQKENI. This CDR3 region has 16 residues. CDR3 DNA sequence: TGTGCCAGCTCACCGCTCAGGGCAGAATTAAATTCACCCCTCCACTTT. Translation gives CASSPLRAELNSPLHF.